The T cell receptor beta chain under discussion was sequenced for a study of T cell repertoires in cytomegalovirus infection. The V gene end was trimmed by 4 bases and the J gene end by 7 bases; junction bases not matched to a gene: 7. The germline V gene encodes CDR1 DFQATT and CDR2 SNEGSKA (reference sequence). The CDR3 covers 15 residues. Study-wide findings and caveats: Dominant in the ex vivo response were TCR beta clonotypes restricted by HLA-C and specific for CMV.

This clonotype occurred many times. Its antigen is still unknown. MiXCR, run by TCRdb on the reads, gives a single entry per CDR3 protein. The data hold roughly 320,000 distinct CDR3 sequences, with 8% to 10% observed a single time. Sequencing used PBMCs. The rearrangement links TRBV20-1 to TRBJ2-3; 14 nucleotides line up with TRBD2. The source is a human donor in good health (CMV status not recorded). Some clones in this sample may be carry-over from other donors' samples. CDR3 DNA sequence: TGCAGTGCTATCCGGACTAGCGGGGGGACCAATACGCAGTATTTT. This encodes CSAIRTSGGTNTQYF.